This entry concerns a single T cell receptor beta chain. The data were taken from a study of OX40 agonist ivuxolimab in advanced cancers. Germline V gives CDR1 GTSNPN, CDR2 SVGIG (reference sequence). V was pared by 4 bases and J by 5 bases, with 11 bases between. The CDR3 extends over 12 amino acids. Here immunoSEQ multiplex PCR was the method, and the copy in TCRdb shows in-frame clones only, minus some. The table records 120,000 or so clones, 85% to 95% of them present only once. The receptor's source is an adult with an advanced solid tumor such as melanoma, head and neck, liver or kidney cancer. Sequencing was performed on CD4+ or CD8+ T cells sorted from blood, taken in a trial of the OX40 agonist ivuxolimab. The chain joins TRBV30 to TRBJ1-1; no clear D. For the CDR3, the DNA is TGTGCCTGGAACATGGCTGGGACTGAAGCTTTCTTT. Protein product: CAWNMAGTEAFF.